Listed below are T cell receptor beta chains from one sample, sequenced in a study of T cells in Graves' hyperthyroidism and ophthalmopathy. MiXCR, applied by TCRdb to the multiplex PCR reads, yields one record per CDR3 protein. Among a few hundred thousand distinct CDR3 sequences listed, roughly 15% were seen once. The sample taken for sequencing was blood. These receptors came from a woman in her late teens or twenties with Graves' hyperthyroidism. Both conserved end residues are part of each CDR3. D genes are given only for firm matches. Only some rows state a clone size, as once, few, many or a class for expanded clones.

d_gene	v_gene	abundance	j_gene	CDR3aa	CDR3nt
TRBD1	TRBV6-5	-	TRBJ1-4	CASSYSTRQGDRGEKLFF	TGTGCCAGCAGTTACTCGACCAGACAGGGCGATAGGGGGGAAAAACTGTTTTTT
-	TRBV5-4	many	TRBJ2-1	CASSFGMRGSSSYNEQFF	TGTGCCAGCAGCTTTGGGATGAGGGGGTCGAGCTCCTACAATGAGCAGTTCTTC
-	TRBV3-1	-	TRBJ1-4	CASSQGQLTNEKLFF	TGTGCCAGCAGCCAAGGCCAGCTAACTAATGAAAAACTGTTTTTT
-	TRBV14	many	TRBJ2-5	CASSQEYSQETQYF	TGTGCCAGCAGCCAAGAGTACAGTCAAGAGACCCAGTACTTC
-	TRBV6-6	many	TRBJ2-6	CASSYPRSGANVLTF	TGTGCCAGCAGTTACCCCCGCTCTGGGGCCAACGTCCTGACTTTC
-	TRBV30	many	TRBJ2-3	CAWASGTDTQYF	TGTGCCTGGGCTAGCGGCACAGATACGCAGTATTTT
-	TRBV11-1	few	TRBJ2-5	CASSPPGPRTQETQYF	TGTGCCAGCAGCCCCCCAGGACCCCGCACCCAAGAGACCCAGTACTTC
-	TRBV27	many	TRBJ2-3	CASSPDKDTQYF	TGTGCCAGCAGCCCGGACAAAGATACGCAGTATTTT
-	TRBV28	many	TRBJ1-1	CASSLPGDTEAFF	TGTGCCAGCAGTTTACCAGGGGACACTGAAGCTTTCTTT
-	TRBV2	many	TRBJ1-1	CASSEWRTEAFF	TGTGCCAGCAGTGAATGGCGCACTGAAGCTTTCTTT
TRBD1	TRBV5-5	many	TRBJ1-5	CASSRGTGNSNQPQHF	TGTGCCAGCAGCCGTGGGACAGGTAATAGCAATCAGCCCCAGCATTTT
TRBD2	TRBV29-1	many	TRBJ2-1	CSVEIRSGRGKGEQFF	TGCAGCGTTGAAATCCGTAGCGGGAGGGGGAAGGGTGAGCAGTTCTTC
TRBD1	TRBV30	many	TRBJ2-7	CAWSTGQGAYEQYF	TGTGCCTGGAGTACAGGACAGGGCGCCTACGAGCAGTACTTC
-	TRBV27	many	TRBJ1-6	CASSLSTGYNSPLHF	TGTGCCAGCAGTTTATCCACAGGGTACAATTCACCCCTCCACTTT
TRBD2	TRBV9	-	TRBJ2-7	CASSEPGGPRDEQYF	TGTGCCAGCAGCGAACCGGGAGGGCCACGGGACGAGCAGTACTTC
-	TRBV7-8	many	TRBJ1-5	CASSLLGYQPQHF	TGTGCCAGCAGCTTATTGGGGTATCAGCCCCAGCATTTT
-	TRBV6-1	many	TRBJ2-7	CASSRYRTGSDEQYF	TGTGCCAGCAGTAGGTACCGCACAGGGAGCGACGAGCAGTACTTC
-	TRBV6-1	-	TRBJ2-1	CASSYTGAQHNEQFF	TGTGCCAGCAGTTATACGGGGGCTCAGCACAATGAGCAGTTCTTC
-	TRBV10-3	-	TRBJ1-2	CAISESQRTYGYTF	TGTGCCATCAGTGAGTCGCAGAGAACCTATGGCTACACCTTC
TRBD2	TRBV27	-	TRBJ2-2	CASSLISGGANTGELFF	TGTGCCAGCTCGCTGATTAGCGGGGGAGCGAACACCGGGGAGCTGTTTTTT
-	TRBV6-1	-	TRBJ1-3	CASSYYGGNTIYF	TGTGCCAGCAGTTATTACGGAGGAAACACCATATATTTT
TRBD2	TRBV3-1	-	TRBJ2-2	CASSQGTSGTAGELFF	TGTGCCAGCAGCCAAGGGACTAGCGGGACCGCCGGGGAGCTGTTTTTT
TRBD2	TRBV7-9	many	TRBJ2-7	CASTETGGYEQYF	TGTGCCAGCACCGAGACGGGGGGCTACGAGCAGTACTTC
-	TRBV27	few	TRBJ2-5	CASTENRAETQYF	TGTGCCAGCACCGAAAACAGGGCGGAGACCCAGTACTTC
-	TRBV29-1	many	TRBJ2-1	CSSRWGVGGNEQFF	TGCAGCTCCAGATGGGGAGTGGGGGGCAATGAGCAGTTCTTC
-	TRBV7-2	-	TRBJ2-7	CAGSLGPTNGSLGEQYF	TGTGCCGGCAGCTTAGGTCCCACTAACGGGAGTTTGGGGGAGCAGTACTTC
-	TRBV6-1	-	TRBJ2-3	CASSEAWAGKFPDTQYF	TGTGCCAGCAGTGAAGCGTGGGCAGGGAAGTTCCCAGATACGCAGTATTTT
TRBD1	TRBV18	-	TRBJ2-7	CASSQGTGGSEQYF	TGTGCCAGCTCACAAGGGACAGGGGGCTCCGAGCAGTACTTC
-	TRBV20-1	few	TRBJ2-3	CSARGAVDTQYF	TGCAGTGCTAGAGGGGCTGTAGATACGCAGTATTTT
TRBD1	TRBV28	many	TRBJ1-5	CASSLRGGGGNQPQHF	TGTGCCAGCAGTTTGAGAGGGGGCGGTGGCAATCAGCCCCAGCATTTT
-	TRBV29-1	-	TRBJ2-7	CNVEIGLTGAIYEQYF	TGCAACGTTGAAATAGGACTAACGGGAGCCATATACGAGCAGTACTTC
-	TRBV14	few	TRBJ2-3	CASRPRRGSRLNTDTQYF	TGTGCCAGCAGACCCCGACGAGGTTCACGACTAAACACAGATACGCAGTATTTT
-	TRBV3-1	many	TRBJ1-2	CASSQREYDYGYTF	TGTGCCAGCAGCCAACGTGAATATGACTATGGCTACACCTTC
TRBD1	TRBV7-9	many	TRBJ1-1	CASSSTGGRILNTEAFF	TGTGCCAGCAGCTCGACAGGGGGACGAATCCTTAACACTGAAGCTTTCTTT
TRBD1	TRBV2	many	TRBJ2-2	CASSGQGGRTGELFF	TGTGCCAGCAGCGGACAGGGGGGAAGGACCGGGGAGCTGTTTTTT
-	TRBV7-2	many	TRBJ2-7	CASRPLQGKQYF	TGTGCCAGCAGGCCCCTACAGGGCAAGCAGTACTTC
TRBD2	TRBV2	many	TRBJ2-5	CASSYPGLPEETQYF	TGTGCCAGCAGTTATCCGGGACTACCCGAAGAGACCCAGTACTTC
-	TRBV7-2	many	TRBJ1-5	CASSSPGVRPQHF	TGTGCCAGCAGCTCCCCAGGGGTTCGGCCCCAGCATTTT
TRBD1	TRBV24-1	few	TRBJ1-5	CATSDPGTGLLQPQHF	TGTGCCACCAGTGACCCGGGGACAGGGCTTTTGCAGCCCCAGCATTTT
TRBD2	TRBV3-1	many	TRBJ2-7	CASSGTSDSYEQYF	TGTGCCAGCAGCGGGACTAGCGACTCCTACGAGCAGTACTTC
TRBD1	TRBV13	many	TRBJ2-7	CASSRGQGSPYEQYF	TGTGCCAGCAGCCGCGGACAGGGGAGTCCCTACGAGCAGTACTTC
TRBD1	TRBV4-3	many	TRBJ2-5	CASSPDRDWLETQYF	TGCGCCAGCAGCCCGGACAGGGATTGGTTAGAGACCCAGTACTTC
TRBD2	TRBV7-7	many	TRBJ2-2	CASSREVTGELFF	TGTGCTAGCAGCCGGGAGGTCACCGGGGAGCTGTTTTTT
-	TRBV11-3	-	TRBJ2-1	CASSLDLGRKPYNEQFF	TGTGCCAGCAGCTTAGATTTGGGCCGGAAACCTTACAATGAGCAGTTCTTC
TRBD2	TRBV20-1	-	TRBJ2-1	CSASRIAGGDEQFF	TGCAGTGCTAGCCGAATAGCGGGTGGCGATGAGCAGTTCTTC
-	TRBV3-1	many	TRBJ2-5	CASSHLPGSPQETQYF	TGTGCCAGCAGCCACCTCCCGGGGAGTCCCCAAGAGACCCAGTACTTC
TRBD1	TRBV7-3	many	TRBJ2-1	CASSPAGTGGMGEQFF	TGTGCCAGCAGCCCCGCCGGGACAGGGGGGATGGGTGAGCAGTTCTTC
TRBD2	TRBV6-2/TRBV6-3	many	TRBJ2-7	CASSRSGVYEQYF	TGTGCCAGCAGTCGCAGCGGGGTCTACGAGCAGTACTTC